Each of the 21 T cell receptor beta chains below was sequenced from the same sample in a study of pediatric ulcerative colitis. This table comes from immunoSEQ multiplex PCR, and its TCRdb copy is limited to in-frame clones, with some not included. The sample records roughly 49,000 clones, 60% to 85% being singletons. During colonoscopy, one to two rectal pinch biopsies were collected. The specimen sequenced was gut tissue. The receptors here all came from a girl aged 5 to 17 with moderate ulcerative colitis.

The rearrangement links TRBV6-1 to TRBJ1-6; D ambiguous. Germline V lookup: CDR1 MNHNS, CDR2 SASEGT. The length of the CDR3 is 12 residues. V lost 5 bases to trimming and J lost 5 bases, with 4 bases between them. The CDR3 DNA reads as TGTGCCAGCAGTAGAAATAATTCACCCCTCCACTTT. It translates to CASSRNNSPLHF.

The J gene is TRBJ2-7, the V gene TRBV19; D call uncertain. The CDR3 totals 13 residues. V was trimmed by 1 base and J by 7 bases, leaving 11 bases between them. The germline gives CDR1 LNHDA, CDR2 SQIVND (reference sequence). CDR3 in DNA: TGTGCCAGTAGTATAGCGGACCCACAAGAGCAGTACTTC. This encodes CASSIADPQEQYF.

The rearrangement links TRBV21-1 to TRBJ2-1. TRBV21-1 is marked as a pseudogene. This CDR3 has 16 amino acids. The CDR3: CASSKQFGRSYNEQFF. In DNA form, the CDR3 reads TGTGCCAGCAGCAAACAATTCGGCAGAAGTTACAATGAGCAGTTCTTC.

The chain carries TRBV7-9 and TRBJ1-2; 8 bases are shared with TRBD1. Trimming took 3 bases from V and 7 from J; bases not matched to a gene: 10. CDR1 and CDR2 (germline): SEHNR, FQNEAQ (reference sequence). The CDR3 is 15 residues long. The CDR3 loop reads CASSFGTGSSAGYTF. The CDR3 bases are TGTGCCAGCAGCTTCGGGACAGGTTCGTCGGCTGGCTACACCTTC.

This clone has just a few counts. This chain uses TRBV19 with TRBJ1-5, with TRBD1 identical over 10 bases. Looked up from germline, CDR1 is LNHDA and CDR2 is SQIVND (reference sequence). The CDR3 runs 15 residues. V dropped 4 bases and J dropped 8; count of bases not matched to a gene: 8. This chain's CDR3 is CASSTQGQGMEPQHF. The CDR3 nucleotides are TGTGCCAGTAGTACCCAGGGACAGGGGATGGAGCCCCAGCATTTT.

V and J are TRBV9 and TRBJ1-1; D is unresolved. The CDR3 is 14 amino acids. The V end was cut by 0 bases, the J end by 3 bases, with 9 bases between. Germline CDR1 is SGDLS and CDR2 is YYNGEE. CDR3 sequence reads: CASSVAPGDTEAFF. The CDR3 DNA sequence: TGTGCCAGCAGCGTAGCACCGGGAGACACTGAAGCTTTCTTT.

The V gene is TRBV7-3, the J gene TRBJ2-3; TRBD1 agrees at 9 bases. The CDR3 has 13 residues. The V gene's germline CDR1 is SGHTA and CDR2 FQGTGA. V was clipped by 5 bases and J by 9 bases; unmatched bases: 6. The CDR3 here is CASSPRQGETQYF. The CDR3 DNA is TGTGCCAGCAGCCCCAGACAGGGGGAAACGCAGTATTTT. The variable domain in full, completed from reference TRBV7-3 and TRBJ2-3, reads GAGVSQTPSNKVTEKGKYVELRCDPISGHTALYWYRQSLGQGPEFLIYFQGTGAADDSGLPNDRFFAVRPEGSVSTLKIQRTERGDSAVYLCASSPRQGETQYFGPGTRLTVL.

This clone was detected only once. J is TRBJ1-3 and V is TRBV6-5; unclear D gene. CDR1 is MNHEY, CDR2 SVGAGI, per germline. The CDR3 covers 14 residues. Between the trimmed V and J ends, which lost 4 bases and 4 bases, there was a span of 11 bases. CDR3 loop: CASSLAPGGNTIYF. In DNA, the CDR3 is TGTGCCAGCAGTTTGGCCCCCGGAGGAAACACCATATATTTT.

The chain is built from TRBV11-2 and TRBJ2-1, with D perhaps assigned TRBD1 or TRBD2 (5 bases each). V gave up 5 bases and J gave up 2 bases, with 10 bases separating them. Germline CDR1 reads SGHAT; CDR2 reads FQNNGV. The CDR3 extends over 14 amino acids. The CDR3 sequence: CASSPGPTYNEQFF. CDR3 DNA sequence: TGTGCCAGCAGCCCGGGACCTACCTACAATGAGCAGTTCTTC.

This clone was counted once. The gene calls are TRBV11-3 and TRBJ2-1, with D uncertain. CDR3 length: 13 residues. V gave up 5 bases and J gave up 6 bases, with 11 bases separating them. In germline, CDR1 is SGHNT, CDR2 YENEEA. This CDR3 is CASSRELGNEQFF. Written as DNA, the CDR3 is TGTGCCAGCAGCCGAGAGTTAGGCAATGAGCAGTTCTTC.

This clone was recorded only once. This sequence joins TRBV5-8 and TRBJ2-1, with 14 bases aligning to TRBD2. The CDR3 is 15 amino acids. V was clipped by 4 bases and J by 9 bases; unmatched bases: 6. CDR1 and CDR2 (germline): SGHTS, YDEGEE. CDR3 sequence reads: CASSKGLAGAGEQFF. The CDR3 DNA reads as TGTGCCAGCAGCAAGGGACTAGCGGGAGCGGGTGAGCAGTTCTTC.

The genes are TRBV28 and TRBJ1-5; D remains unclear. The V and J ends lost 2 bases and 2 bases respectively, with 16 bases between them. This CDR3 has 17 amino acids. Germline CDR1 is MDHEN and CDR2 is SYDVKM. CDR3 loop: CASSLATPRVGNQPQHF. The DNA for the CDR3 is TGTGCCAGCAGTTTAGCGACCCCCCGTGTTGGCAATCAGCCCCAGCATTTT.

V and J are TRBV28 and TRBJ2-2, with TRBD1 matching 12 bases. The germline V gene encodes CDR1 MDHEN and CDR2 SYDVKM. Trimming at V came to 5 bases and at J to 7 bases, leaving 5 bases not matched to a gene. The CDR3 is 15 residues long. The CDR3 loop reads CASSPGTGGFGELFF. The CDR3 DNA sequence: TGTGCCAGCAGTCCCGGGACAGGGGGCTTCGGGGAGCTGTTTTTT.

The chain recombines TRBV11-2 with TRBJ1-3, with unresolved D. The CDR3 is made up of 14 amino acids. From germline, CDR1 is SGHAT and CDR2 FQNNGV. V lost 2 bases to trimming and J lost 2 bases, with 7 bases between them. CDR3 in amino acids: CASSLWGAGNTIYF. The CDR3 DNA reads TGTGCCAGCAGCTTATGGGGAGCTGGAAACACCATATATTTT.

This sequence joins TRBV7-9 and TRBJ1-1; 7 bases line up with TRBD1. In germline, CDR1 is SEHNR, CDR2 FQNEAQ (reference sequence). This CDR3 comprises 14 residues. J was trimmed by 5 bases and V by 6 bases; bases with no gene match: 9. This chain's CDR3 is CASRPLGQETEAFF. DNA for the CDR3: TGTGCCAGCAGACCACTAGGACAGGAGACTGAAGCTTTCTTT.

This sequence joins TRBV7-7 and TRBJ2-1; the D is unclear. Per germline, CDR1 SSHAT and CDR2 FNYEAQ (reference sequence). The CDR3 is 17 residues long. The ends were cut back, 0 bases at V and 2 bases at J, with 14 bases in the middle. The CDR3 region has the DNA TGTGCCAGCAGCTTAGCGCTTTCGCATGCCCCCTACAATGAGCAGTTCTTC. The encoded protein is CASSLALSHAPYNEQFF.

The chain has TRBV7-9 and TRBJ1-4; D is possibly TRBD1 (5 bases). With 1 base removed from V and 6 bases from J, the gap between germline ends came to 12 bases. CDR3 length equals 15 residues. CDR1 is SEHNR, CDR2 FQNEAQ, per germline (reference sequence). In nucleotides, the CDR3 is TGTGCCAGCAGCTTAGGAGGGGATGTATATGAAAAACTGTTTTTT. It is translated as CASSLGGDVYEKLFF.

This chain uses TRBV11-2 with TRBJ2-2; D gene uncertain. V lost 0 bases to trimming and J lost 6 bases, with 5 bases between them. The CDR3 has 13 residues. The germline V gene encodes CDR1 SGHAT and CDR2 FQNNGV. CDR3 coding DNA: TGTGCCAGCAGCTTAGAAAGAGCCGGGGAGCTGTTTTTT. Translation gives CASSLERAGELFF.

The CDR3 loop reads CASSSGPTQETQYF. DNA of the CDR3: TGTGCCAGCAGCTCCGGACCGACGCAAGAGACCCAGTACTTC. The chain joins TRBV11-2 to TRBJ2-5; D is unresolved. Germline CDR1 and CDR2: SGHAT and FQNNGV. CDR3 length equals 14 residues. Trimming shortened V by 4 bases and J by 2 bases, and 11 bases separated the two germline ends.

The V gene is TRBV30, the J gene TRBJ1-2; perhaps TRBD1 as D (6 bases). Trimming shortened V by 4 bases and J by 6 bases, and 9 bases separated the two germline ends. This CDR3 region has 11 residues. The germline CDR1 and CDR2 sequences are GTSNPN and SVGIG (reference sequence). Here the CDR3 reads CAWNRDDGYTF. For the CDR3, the DNA is TGTGCCTGGAACAGGGACGATGGCTACACCTTC.

CDR3 sequence: CASSSGSLTNQPQHF. The DNA for the CDR3 is TGTGCCAGCAGTTCTGGAAGCCTGACCAATCAGCCCCAGCATTTT. The chain recombines TRBV2 with TRBJ1-5; unclear D gene. The V and J ends lost 5 bases and 3 bases respectively, with 14 bases between them. The CDR3 is made up of 15 amino acids. The germline CDR1 and CDR2 sequences are SNHLY and FYNNEI. The whole variable domain, remainder taken from reference TRBV2 and TRBJ1-5, is EPEVTQTPSHQVTQMGQEVILRCVPISNHLYFYWYRQILGQKVEFLVSFYNNEISEKSEIFDDQFSVERPDGSNFTLKIRSTKLEDSAMYFCASSSGSLTNQPQHFGDGTRLSIL.